Listed here are 18 T cell receptor beta chains from one sample, sequenced in a study of cytotoxic CD8 clonotypes in ibrutinib-treated CLL. Data came from immunoSEQ multiplex PCR; TCRdb stores just in-frame clones and leaves some out. This sample has approximately 330,000 clones, with roughly 80% found just once. The sample was PBMCs, taken before ibrutinib treatment. These TCRs come from a human donor with chronic lymphocytic leukemia.

This sequence joins TRBV19 and TRBJ2-5, with D possibly being TRBD2 (6 bases). Germline loops: CDR1 LNHDA, CDR2 SQIVND (reference sequence). Between the trimmed V and J ends, which lost 5 bases and 9 bases, there was a span of 19 bases. The CDR3 loop spans 14 amino acids. The CDR3 reads CASSSLSGLRAQYF. CDR3 sequence (DNA): TGTGCCAGTAGTTCTCTTAGCGGACTCCGAGCCCAGTACTTC.

This rearrangement joins TRBV15 to TRBJ1-4; D not resolved. With 0 bases removed from V and 7 bases from J, the gap between germline ends came to 12 bases. Germline V CDR1 and CDR2: LNHNV, YYDKDF (reference sequence). There are 15 residues in the CDR3. Here the CDR3 reads CATSRDQLESEKLFF. CDR3 DNA: TGTGCCACCAGCAGAGATCAGTTGGAGAGTGAAAAACTGTTTTTT.

V and J are TRBV9 and TRBJ1-1, with D unresolved. The V end lost 3 bases, the J end lost 10 bases, and 16 bases lay between the germline ends. The CDR3 has 13 amino acids. Germline CDR1 is SGDLS and CDR2 is YYNGEE. CDR3 sequence (DNA): TGTGCCAGCAGCGCAGATGTAGGCGGAGGAGCTTTCTTT. It translates to CASSADVGGGAFF.

The chain recombines TRBV7-3 with TRBJ2-7, with 11 bases matching TRBD2. The germline V gene encodes CDR1 SGHTA and CDR2 FQGTGA. The V segment lost 5 bases and the J segment 3 bases; nucleotides outside the gene matches: 6. CDR3 length: 15 amino acids. CDR3 region: CASSTGTSGYYEQYF. CDR3 nucleotides: TGTGCCAGCAGCACAGGGACTAGCGGTTACTACGAGCAGTACTTC.

This chain joins TRBV7-8 and TRBJ2-5, with D perhaps TRBD2 (6 bases). The germline V gene has CDR1 SGHVS and CDR2 FQNEAQ. V lost 5 bases and J 3 bases, leaving 16 bases between the germline ends. This CDR3 is built from 15 residues. The CDR3 protein is CASSPRRLGEETQYF. The CDR3 nucleotides read TGTGCCAGCAGCCCACGCAGACTAGGGGAAGAGACCCAGTACTTC.

The chain couples TRBV18 to TRBJ2-5, with D tentatively TRBD2 (6 bases). The length of the CDR3 is 15 residues. Looked up from germline, CDR1 is KGHSH and CDR2 is LQKENI. V lost 3 bases, J lost 4 bases, and 15 bases lay in between. The CDR3 loop reads CASSPGGVSSETQYF. The CDR3 DNA sequence: TGTGCCAGCTCACCTGGCGGGGTATCATCAGAGACCCAGTACTTC.

The rearrangement links TRBV7-9 to TRBJ1-5, with D possibly matching TRBD1 (5 bases). The germline V gene encodes CDR1 SEHNR and CDR2 FQNEAQ (reference sequence). V was cut by 4 bases and J by 3 bases, with 13 bases left in between. The CDR3 consists of 15 residues. CDR3 in amino acids: CASSSSRDPNQPQHF. The CDR3, as DNA: TGTGCCAGCAGCTCAAGCCGGGACCCCAATCAGCCCCAGCATTTT.

The rearrangement uses TRBV27 and TRBJ2-7, with D unresolved. From germline, CDR1 is MNHEY and CDR2 SMNVEV (reference sequence). The CDR3 has 12 residues. Trimming took 8 bases from V and 4 from J, leaving 12 bases between them. The CDR3 DNA sequence: TGTGCCAGCGGGGTAGGACCGTACGAGCAGTACTTC. Residues: CASGVGPYEQYF.

This chain connects TRBV6-5 to TRBJ2-2, with a tentative D call TRBD2 (5 bases). The CDR3 length is 14 residues. Germline assignment: CDR1 MNHEY and CDR2 SVGAGI. The V gene lost 6 bases and the J gene lost 6 bases, with 14 bases spanning the gap. The CDR3 coding sequence is TGTGCCAGCAGCCGTGACTGGGGAGCCGGGGAGCTGTTTTTT. It codes for CASSRDWGAGELFF.

The chain joins TRBV25-1 to TRBJ1-2, with a weak D call TRBD1 (6 bases). With 5 bases removed from V and 6 bases from J, the gap between germline ends came to 22 bases. The germline V gene has CDR1 MGHDK and CDR2 SYGVNS. This CDR3 has 16 residues. The CDR3 here is CASSSLDSILLDGYTF. CDR3 in DNA: TGTGCCAGCAGTAGCCTGGACAGTATATTACTCGATGGCTACACCTTC.

The genes are TRBV19 and TRBJ2-7; D perhaps matches TRBD1 (6 bases). In germline, CDR1 is LNHDA, CDR2 SQIVND (reference sequence). The CDR3 is 17 residues long. V lost 3 bases and J 5 bases, leaving 23 bases between the germline ends. CDR3 in DNA: TGTGCCAGTAGTATCCAGGGGCAGGGCGCCCTCCGGAACGAGCAGTACTTC. It codes for CASSIQGQGALRNEQYF.

This clone was counted between two and nine times. The chain is built from TRBV27 and TRBJ1-1; D unresolved. The germline V and J ends were trimmed by 2 bases and 4 bases, with 11 bases remaining between them. Germline CDR1 MNHEY, CDR2 SMNVEV (reference sequence). The CDR3 runs 14 residues. The CDR3 reads CASSLDPSGTEAFF. CDR3 in DNA: TGTGCCAGCAGTTTAGACCCCTCCGGCACTGAAGCTTTCTTT.

The chain joins TRBV27 to TRBJ2-2, with TRBD2 identical over 12 bases. The CDR3 is 15 residues long. Germline CDR1 is MNHEY and CDR2 is SMNVEV (reference sequence). V lost 6 bases to trimming and J lost 9 bases; unmatched junction nucleotides: 8. The CDR3 loop is CASSPGTSGSRELFF. The CDR3, as DNA: TGTGCCAGCAGCCCCGGGACTAGCGGGTCTCGGGAGCTGTTTTTT.

This clone was picked up one time. The gene calls are TRBV5-1 and TRBJ2-6; D tentatively reads TRBD1 or TRBD2 (5 bases each). The CDR3 runs to 16 residues. The V gene's germline CDR1 is SGHRS and CDR2 YFSETQ. Deletions cut 1 base from V and 0 bases from J, with 8 bases between. The CDR3 spells CASSLRGASGANVLTF. Here the CDR3 DNA reads TGCGCCAGCAGCTTGAGAGGGGCCTCTGGGGCCAACGTCCTGACTTTC.

This clone was picked up a small number of times. The rearrangement links TRBV7-9 to TRBJ1-4; 12 nucleotides align to TRBD1. The CDR3 loop spans 17 amino acids. Germline CDR1 and CDR2: SEHNR and FQNEAQ (reference sequence). V shed 5 bases, J shed 7 bases, and the junction held 11 bases outside the gene matches. CDR3 in DNA: TGTGCCAGCAGCCCCGGGACAGGGGGCTTTCGGAGTGAAAAACTGTTTTTT. This codes for CASSPGTGGFRSEKLFF. Filled out from reference TRBV7-9 and TRBJ1-4, the complete variable domain reads DTGVSQNPRHKITKRGQNVTFRCDPISEHNRLYWYRQTLGQGPEFLTYFQNEAQLEKSRLLSDRFSAERPKGSFSTLEIQRTEQGDSAMYLCASSPGTGGFRSEKLFFGSGTQLSVL.

This clone was seen more than once but under ten times. The chain is built from TRBV18 and TRBJ2-7; 8 bases fit TRBD1. This CDR3 is built from 14 residues. With 4 bases clipped from V and 5 bases from J, the junction kept 7 bases outside the gene matches. Germline CDR1 and CDR2: KGHSH and LQKENI. The DNA for the CDR3 is TGTGCCAGCTCACTTTTGGACAGGGTCAACGAGCAGTACTTC. Translating it yields CASSLLDRVNEQYF.

The genes are TRBV6-1 and TRBJ1-4, with unresolved D. Trimming took 2 bases from V and 1 from J, leaving 8 bases between them. The CDR3 spans 15 residues. Germline-derived CDR1 and CDR2 are MNHNS and SASEGT. The CDR3 here is CASSELGETNEKLFF. The CDR3 DNA reads TGTGCCAGCAGTGAACTCGGGGAAACTAATGAAAAACTGTTTTTT.

The chain uses TRBV7-2 and TRBJ2-7; D is possibly TRBD1 or TRBD2 (6 bases each). The germline V gene has CDR1 SGHTA and CDR2 FQGNSA. V lost 1 base and J 3 bases, leaving 10 bases between the germline ends. This CDR3 has 14 residues. The chain's CDR3 is CASSLDGGVYEQYF. CDR3 DNA sequence: TGTGCCAGCAGCTTAGACGGGGGCGTCTACGAGCAGTACTTC.